Below are 10 T cell receptor beta chains sequenced from a single sample in a study of blood T cell repertoires in COVID-19 (dated by TCRdb to 2020 to 2021). Library prep was done by the immunoSEQ multiplex PCR assay. TCRdb obtained this table from immuneACCESS and retained in-frame rearrangements with V and J assigned. These tables miss some clones; where compared with another copy, unresolved V genes account for less than half of the shortfall, and the remainder is unexplained. Counted in this sample were about 200,000 clones; roughly four fifths of them appeared once. The leading ten clones occupy 12% of the sample. Source material: PBMCs or T cells enriched from blood (not recorded which). Source of these receptors: a middle-aged man who had recovered from COVID-19.

The rearrangement links TRBV27 to TRBJ2-7, with TRBD1 as a possible D gene (6 bases). This CDR3 region has 12 residues. The germline CDR1 and CDR2 sequences are MNHEY and SMNVEV (reference sequence). Trimming removed 8 bases from V and 5 bases from J, with 13 bases in between. The CDR3 DNA reads as TGTGCCAGCCCGCCCAGGGACAACGAGCAGTACTTC. This gives the protein CASPPRDNEQYF.

Only one count was recorded for this clone. This sequence joins TRBV9 and TRBJ2-2, with 7 bases lining up with TRBD1. The CDR3 extends over 14 amino acids. The germline V gene encodes CDR1 SGDLS and CDR2 YYNGEE. V lost 4 bases to trimming and J lost 1 base; unmatched junction nucleotides: 1. The CDR3 is CASSRQGNTGELFF. CDR3 DNA sequence: TGTGCCAGCAGCAGACAGGGGAACACCGGGGAGCTGTTTTTT.

In regard to this clone: Additional DNA sequences in this sample encode the identical CDR3. The chain uses TRBV7-6 and TRBJ1-4, with 9 bases fitting TRBD1. V dropped 4 bases and J dropped 8; count of bases not matched to a gene: 5. Germline values: CDR1 SGHVS, CDR2 FNYEAQ. This CDR3 spans 14 amino acids. CDR3 sequence: CASSSGQGGEKLFF. DNA of the CDR3: TGTGCCAGCAGCTCGGGACAGGGTGGCGAAAAACTGTTTTTT.

The genes are TRBV30 and TRBJ1-5; unclear D gene. With 6 bases removed from V and 4 bases from J, the gap between germline ends came to 10 bases. Per the germline V gene, CDR1 is GTSNPN and CDR2 is SVGIG (reference sequence). The CDR3 totals 12 residues. The DNA for the CDR3 is TGTGCCTGTAACAGAGGGAATCAGCCCCAGCATTTT. Its protein is CACNRGNQPQHF.

The chain links TRBV6-5 to TRBJ2-7; D unclear. V dropped 6 bases and J dropped 4 bases, with 16 bases sitting between them. This CDR3 contains 14 residues. CDR1 MNHEY and CDR2 SVGAGI come from the germline V gene. The CDR3 nucleotides are TGTGCCAGCAGCGCCTCGGGTGTCGGGTACGAGCAGTACTTC. As protein: CASSASGVGYEQYF.

V usage is TRBV4-3 and J usage is TRBJ2-1, with a weak D call TRBD2 (5 bases). Trimming shortened V by 3 bases and J by 6 bases, and 9 bases separated the two germline ends. The CDR3 covers 13 residues. In germline, CDR1 is LGHNA, CDR2 YSLEER. This CDR3 reads CASSQVLGNEQFF. CDR3 sequence (DNA): TGCGCCAGCAGCCAGGTACTAGGCAATGAGCAGTTCTTC.

The gene calls are TRBV10-3 and TRBJ2-1, with 8 positions matching TRBD2. Germline CDR1 ENHRY, CDR2 SYGVKD. V was clipped by 8 bases and J by 5 bases; unmatched bases: 5. This CDR3 region has 13 residues. CDR3 residues: CAISREGHNEQFF. The CDR3 DNA is TGTGCCATCTCCCGGGAGGGTCACAATGAGCAGTTCTTC.

The chain is built from TRBV6-2 or TRBV6-3 and TRBJ2-2; 11 nucleotides line up with TRBD2. This CDR3 region has 17 residues. J was trimmed by 4 bases and V by 4 bases; bases with no gene match: 8. CDR1 is MNHEY and CDR2 is SVGEGT in the germline V gene. CDR3 loop: CASSSILAGVATGELFF. In DNA form, the CDR3 reads TGTGCCAGCAGTTCGATACTAGCGGGAGTTGCCACCGGGGAGCTGTTTTTT.

This sequence joins TRBV27 and TRBJ2-1, with a tentative D call TRBD2 (6 bases). V lost 9 bases, J lost 4 bases, and 28 bases lay in between. This CDR3 is built from 18 residues. Germline CDR1 reads MNHEY; CDR2 reads SMNVEV (reference sequence). CDR3 amino acids: CARTRRWTGGTTYNEQFF. The CDR3 bases are TGTGCCAGAACCCGACGGTGGACTGGCGGGACGACGTACAATGAGCAGTTCTTC.

CDR3 DNA: TGTGCCAGCAGTGAAAGGGCGGGAGGGCCCTCCTACGAGCAGTACTTC. It translates to CASSERAGGPSYEQYF. This chain joins TRBV25-1 and TRBJ2-7, with TRBD2 identical over 9 bases. The CDR3 contains 16 residues. The germline V gene has CDR1 MGHDK and CDR2 SYGVNS. J was trimmed by 0 bases and V by 2 bases; bases with no gene match: 5.